Sequencing of this T cell receptor (beta chain) was carried out in a study of long-term antiretroviral therapy in people with HIV. Study-level background: Some samples came about a decade before the 2015 immediate-ART recommendation, and these were the earliest. Study results and limitations: Blood collection from about 2004 to 2018 possibly occurred under older ART regimens. Clones that expanded before ART (that is, prior to treatment) dominated the repertoire at all time points.

At survey level, the immunoSEQ assay was run in its v3.0 version. Libraries were prepared by immunoSEQ multiplex PCR; TCRdb keeps only in-frame clonotypes and omits some of them. Among 20,000 to 25,000 clones listed, 70% to 90% were seen once. CDR3 length: 14 residues. The V gene lost 1 base and the J gene lost 7 bases, with 10 bases spanning the gap. CDR1 and CDR2 from the germline V gene are SGHTA and FQGTGA. With regard to this clone: Its antigen remains unknown.

The chain couples TRBV7-3 to TRBJ2-2, with TRBD2 as a possible D gene (6 bases). The source of this sequence is a man aged 55 to 69 with HIV. This specimen was unsorted PBMCs, taken 0.6 years after starting antiretroviral therapy. The CDR3 protein is CASSLNQGGGELFF. DNA of the CDR3: TGTGCCAGCAGCTTAAACCAGGGAGGCGGGGAGCTGTTTTTT.